This T cell receptor (beta chain) was observed in a study of post-analysis software for immune sequencing data. General study findings and limits: TRBV5-6, TRBV5-1 and TRBV20-1 were among 4 or 5 TRBV segments more frequent in patients than controls.

The CDR3 runs 11 residues. CDR1 and CDR2 (germline): DFQATT, SNEGSKA (reference sequence). Trimming pared 3 bases from V and 9 bases from J, leaving 10 bases between. Unique molecular identifiers were present in the TCR beta cDNA libraries. TCRdb itself ran the PCR reads through MiXCR, one entry per CDR3 protein. The data contain about 200,000 distinct CDR3 sequences, 29% of them singletons. This clonotype has just a few counts. Its specificity is not known. This chain joins TRBV20-1 and TRBJ2-3, with unresolved D. Sequenced sample: blood. This sequence originates from a girl aged 2 to 17 with multiple sclerosis. In nucleotides, the CDR3 is TGCAGTGCTAGGGTGGCTCAAACGCAGTATTTT. Its protein is CSARVAQTQYF.